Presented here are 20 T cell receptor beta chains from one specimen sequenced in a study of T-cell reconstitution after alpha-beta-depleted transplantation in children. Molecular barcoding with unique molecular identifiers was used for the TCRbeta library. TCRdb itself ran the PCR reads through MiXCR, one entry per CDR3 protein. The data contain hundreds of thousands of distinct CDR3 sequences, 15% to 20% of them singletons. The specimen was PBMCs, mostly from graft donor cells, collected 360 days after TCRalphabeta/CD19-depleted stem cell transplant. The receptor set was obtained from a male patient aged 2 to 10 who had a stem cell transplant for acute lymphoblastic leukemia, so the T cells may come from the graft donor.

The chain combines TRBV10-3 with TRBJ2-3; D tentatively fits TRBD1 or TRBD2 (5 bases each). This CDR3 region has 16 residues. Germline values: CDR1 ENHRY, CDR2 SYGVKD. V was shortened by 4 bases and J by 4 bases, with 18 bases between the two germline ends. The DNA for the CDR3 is TGTGCCATCAGTGTCACCCCAGGGACCGGAGCAGATACGCAGTATTTT. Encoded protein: CAISVTPGTGADTQYF.

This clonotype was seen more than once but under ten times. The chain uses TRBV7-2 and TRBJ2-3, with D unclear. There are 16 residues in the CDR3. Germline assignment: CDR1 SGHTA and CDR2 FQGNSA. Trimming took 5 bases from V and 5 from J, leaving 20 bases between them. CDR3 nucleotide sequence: TGTGCCAGCAGCCCCTCTCTGGTTAGGCTCGGAGATACGCAGTATTTT. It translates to CASSPSLVRLGDTQYF.

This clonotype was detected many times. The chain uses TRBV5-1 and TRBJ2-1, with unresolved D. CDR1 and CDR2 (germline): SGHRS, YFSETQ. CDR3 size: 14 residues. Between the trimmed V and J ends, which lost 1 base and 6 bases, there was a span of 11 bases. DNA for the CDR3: TGCGCCAGCAGCTTGCGGTTGGGTGGCAATGAGCAGTTCTTC. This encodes CASSLRLGGNEQFF.

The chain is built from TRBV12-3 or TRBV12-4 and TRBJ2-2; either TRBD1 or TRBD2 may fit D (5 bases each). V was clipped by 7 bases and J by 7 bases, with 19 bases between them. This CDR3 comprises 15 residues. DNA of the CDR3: TGTGCCAGCATTCGGGACGGCCGTCCGCTCGGGGAGCTGTTTTTT. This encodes CASIRDGRPLGELFF.

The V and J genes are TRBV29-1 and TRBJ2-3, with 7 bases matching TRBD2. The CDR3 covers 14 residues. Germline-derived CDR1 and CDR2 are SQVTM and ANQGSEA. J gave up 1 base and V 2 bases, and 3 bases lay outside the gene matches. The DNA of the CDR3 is TGCAGCGTTGAACGGCTAGCGGGCACAGATACGCAGTATTTT. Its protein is CSVERLAGTDTQYF.

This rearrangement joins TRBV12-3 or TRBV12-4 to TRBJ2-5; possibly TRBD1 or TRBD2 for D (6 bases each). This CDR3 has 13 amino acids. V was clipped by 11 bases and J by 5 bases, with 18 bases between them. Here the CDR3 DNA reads TGTGCCTGCGGGACACCCGAACCGGAGACCCAGTACTTC. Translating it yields CACGTPEPETQYF.

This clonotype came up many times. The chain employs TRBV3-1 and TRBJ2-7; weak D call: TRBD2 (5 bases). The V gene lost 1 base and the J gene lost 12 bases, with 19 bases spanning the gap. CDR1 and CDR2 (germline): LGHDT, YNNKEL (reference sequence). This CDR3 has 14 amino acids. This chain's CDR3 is CASSQGQREPTGYF. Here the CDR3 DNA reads TGTGCCAGCAGCCAAGGTCAGAGGGAGCCCACGGGGTACTTC.

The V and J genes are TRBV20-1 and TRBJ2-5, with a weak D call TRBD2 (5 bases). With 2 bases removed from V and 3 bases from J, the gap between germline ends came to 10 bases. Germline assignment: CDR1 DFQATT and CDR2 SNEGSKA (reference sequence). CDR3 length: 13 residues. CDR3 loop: CSARWLAEETQYF. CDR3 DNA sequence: TGCAGTGCTAGATGGCTAGCAGAAGAGACCCAGTACTTC.

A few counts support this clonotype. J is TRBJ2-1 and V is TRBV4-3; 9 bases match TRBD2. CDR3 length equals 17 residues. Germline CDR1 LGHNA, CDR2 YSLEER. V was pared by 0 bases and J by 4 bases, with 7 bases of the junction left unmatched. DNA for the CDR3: TGCGCCAGCAGCCAAGATGGGCTAGCGGGGCAATACAATGAGCAGTTCTTC. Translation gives CASSQDGLAGQYNEQFF.

The CDR3 loop reads CASSYPGQNYEQYF. CDR3 nucleotides: TGTGCCAGCAGTTACCCCGGACAGAACTACGAGCAGTACTTC. V usage is TRBV6-5 and J usage is TRBJ2-7; TRBD1 might be the D (6 bases). The CDR3 extends over 14 amino acids. Germline V gene sequence: CDR1 MNHEY, CDR2 SVGAGI. V lost 2 bases and J 3 bases, leaving 11 bases between the germline ends.

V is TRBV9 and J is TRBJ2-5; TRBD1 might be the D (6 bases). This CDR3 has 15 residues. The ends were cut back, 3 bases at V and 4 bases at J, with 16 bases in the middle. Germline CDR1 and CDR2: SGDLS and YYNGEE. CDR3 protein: CASSGSQGIPETQYF. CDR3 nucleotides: TGTGCCAGCAGCGGATCACAGGGAATCCCAGAGACCCAGTACTTC.

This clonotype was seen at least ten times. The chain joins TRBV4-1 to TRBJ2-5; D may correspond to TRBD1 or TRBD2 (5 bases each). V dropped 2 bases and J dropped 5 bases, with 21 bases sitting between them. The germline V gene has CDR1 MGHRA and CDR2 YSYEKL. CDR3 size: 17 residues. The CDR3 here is CASSQSPGTQPAETQYF. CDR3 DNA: TGCGCCAGCAGCCAATCCCCCGGGACCCAACCAGCTGAGACCCAGTACTTC.

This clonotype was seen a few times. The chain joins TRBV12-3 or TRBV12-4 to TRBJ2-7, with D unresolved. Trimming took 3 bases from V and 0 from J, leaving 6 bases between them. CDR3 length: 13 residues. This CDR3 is CASSLAVSYEQYF. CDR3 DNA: TGTGCCAGCAGTTTGGCAGTCTCCTACGAGCAGTACTTC.

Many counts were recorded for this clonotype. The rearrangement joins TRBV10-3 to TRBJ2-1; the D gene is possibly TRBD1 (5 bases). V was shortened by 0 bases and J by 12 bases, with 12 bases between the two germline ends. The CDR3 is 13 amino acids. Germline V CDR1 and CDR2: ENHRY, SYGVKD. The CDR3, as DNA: TGTGCCATCAGTGAGTCGTGGGAAACAGGGCAGTTCTTC. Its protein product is CAISESWETGQFF.

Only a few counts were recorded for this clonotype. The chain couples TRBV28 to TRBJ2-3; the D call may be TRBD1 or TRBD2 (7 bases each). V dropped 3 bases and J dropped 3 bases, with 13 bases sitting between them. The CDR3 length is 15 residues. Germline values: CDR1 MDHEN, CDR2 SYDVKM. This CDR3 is CASSLVQGGTDTQYF. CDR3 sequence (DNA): TGTGCCAGCAGTTTGGTGCAGGGGGGGACAGATACGCAGTATTTT.

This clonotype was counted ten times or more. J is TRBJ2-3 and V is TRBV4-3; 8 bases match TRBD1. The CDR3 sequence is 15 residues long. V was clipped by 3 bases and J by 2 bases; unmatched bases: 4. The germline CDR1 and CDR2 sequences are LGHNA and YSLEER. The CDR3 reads CASSQDRAHTDTQYF. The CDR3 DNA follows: TGCGCCAGCAGCCAGGACAGGGCCCACACAGATACGCAGTATTTT.

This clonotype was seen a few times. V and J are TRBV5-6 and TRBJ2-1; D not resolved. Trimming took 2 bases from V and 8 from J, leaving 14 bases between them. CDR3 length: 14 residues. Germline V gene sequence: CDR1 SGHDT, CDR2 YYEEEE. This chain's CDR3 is CASSFTPITDEQFF. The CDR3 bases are TGTGCCAGCAGCTTCACCCCGATCACGGATGAGCAGTTCTTC. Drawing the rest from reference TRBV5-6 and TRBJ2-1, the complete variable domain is DAGVTQSPTHLIKTRGQQVTLRCSPKSGHDTVSWYQQALGQGPQFIFQYYEEEERQRGNFPDRFSGHQFPNYSSELNVNALLLGDSALYLCASSFTPITDEQFFGPGTRLTVL.

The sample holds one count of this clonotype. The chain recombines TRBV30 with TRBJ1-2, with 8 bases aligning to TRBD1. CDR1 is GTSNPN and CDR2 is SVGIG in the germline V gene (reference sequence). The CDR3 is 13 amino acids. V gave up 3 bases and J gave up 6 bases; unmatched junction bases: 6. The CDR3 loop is CAWSADRGHGYTF. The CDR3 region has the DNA TGTGCCTGGAGCGCAGACAGGGGACATGGCTACACCTTC.

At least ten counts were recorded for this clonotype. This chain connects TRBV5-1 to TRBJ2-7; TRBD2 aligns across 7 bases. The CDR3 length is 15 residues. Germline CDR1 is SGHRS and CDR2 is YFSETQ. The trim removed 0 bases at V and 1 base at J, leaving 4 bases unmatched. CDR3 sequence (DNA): TGCGCCAGCAGCTTGGGGTCTAGCGGATCCTACGAGCAGTACTTC. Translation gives CASSLGSSGSYEQYF.

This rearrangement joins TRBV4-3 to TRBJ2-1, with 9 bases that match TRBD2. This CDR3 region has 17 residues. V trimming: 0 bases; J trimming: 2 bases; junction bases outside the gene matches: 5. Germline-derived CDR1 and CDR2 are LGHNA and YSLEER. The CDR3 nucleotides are TGCGCCAGCAGCCAAGAGGTTGCGGGAGGGACCTACAATGAGCAGTTCTTC. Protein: CASSQEVAGGTYNEQFF.